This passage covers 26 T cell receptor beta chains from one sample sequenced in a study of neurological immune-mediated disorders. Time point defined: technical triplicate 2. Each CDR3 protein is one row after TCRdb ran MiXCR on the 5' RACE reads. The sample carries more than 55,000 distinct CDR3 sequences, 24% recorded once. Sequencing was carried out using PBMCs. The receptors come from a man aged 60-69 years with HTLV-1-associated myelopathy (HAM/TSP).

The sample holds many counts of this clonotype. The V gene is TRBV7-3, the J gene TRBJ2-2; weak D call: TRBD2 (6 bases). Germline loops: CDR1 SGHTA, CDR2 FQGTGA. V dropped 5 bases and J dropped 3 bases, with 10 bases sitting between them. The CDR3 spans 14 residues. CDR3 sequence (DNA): TGTGCCAGCAGCCCCGGAGGGGACACCGGGGAGCTGTTTTTT. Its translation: CASSPGGDTGELFF. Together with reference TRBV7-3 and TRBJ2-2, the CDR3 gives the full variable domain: GAGVSQTPSNKVTEKGKYVELRCDPISGHTALYWYRQSLGQGPEFLIYFQGTGAADDSGLPNDRFFAVRPEGSVSTLKIQRTERGDSAVYLCASSPGGDTGELFFGEGSRLTVL.

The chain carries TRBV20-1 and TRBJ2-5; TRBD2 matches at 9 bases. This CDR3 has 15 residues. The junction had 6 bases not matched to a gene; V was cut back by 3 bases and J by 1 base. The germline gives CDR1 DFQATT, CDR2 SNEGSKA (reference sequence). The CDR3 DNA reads TGCAGTGCTAGTGCGAGCGGGAGGCCCCAAGAGACCCAGTACTTC. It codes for CSASASGRPQETQYF.

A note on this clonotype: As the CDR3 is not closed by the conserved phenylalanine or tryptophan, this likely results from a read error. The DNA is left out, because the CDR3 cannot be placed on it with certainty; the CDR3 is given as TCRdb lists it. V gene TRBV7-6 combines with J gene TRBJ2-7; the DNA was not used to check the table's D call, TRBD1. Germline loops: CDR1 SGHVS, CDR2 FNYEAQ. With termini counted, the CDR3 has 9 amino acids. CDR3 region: CASSLVGTT.

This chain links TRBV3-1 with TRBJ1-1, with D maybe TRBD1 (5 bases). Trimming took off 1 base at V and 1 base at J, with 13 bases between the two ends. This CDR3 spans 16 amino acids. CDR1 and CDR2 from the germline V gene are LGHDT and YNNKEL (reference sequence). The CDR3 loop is CASSQGGGGWNTEAFF. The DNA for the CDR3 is TGTGCCAGCAGCCAAGGCGGGGGGGGGTGGAACACTGAAGCTTTCTTT.

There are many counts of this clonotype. Here the CDR3 reads CASSLVGNTDTQYF. CDR3 nucleotide sequence: TGCGCCAGCAGCTTGGTAGGGAACACAGATACGCAGTATTTT. The chain combines TRBV5-1 with TRBJ2-3; D is unresolved. The CDR3 length is 14 residues. The V end was cut by 0 bases, the J end by 2 bases, with 7 bases between. The germline V gene encodes CDR1 SGHRS and CDR2 YFSETQ.

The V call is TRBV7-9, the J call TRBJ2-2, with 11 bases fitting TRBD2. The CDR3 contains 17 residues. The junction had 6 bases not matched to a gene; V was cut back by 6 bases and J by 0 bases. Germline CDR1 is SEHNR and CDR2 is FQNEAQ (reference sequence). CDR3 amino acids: CASRPTSGAANTGELFF. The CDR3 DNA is TGTGCCAGCAGGCCGACTAGCGGGGCTGCGAACACCGGGGAGCTGTTTTTT.

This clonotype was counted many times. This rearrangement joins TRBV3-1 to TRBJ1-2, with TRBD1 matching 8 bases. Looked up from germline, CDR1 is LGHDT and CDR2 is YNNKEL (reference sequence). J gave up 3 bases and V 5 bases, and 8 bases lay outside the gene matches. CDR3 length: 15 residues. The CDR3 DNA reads TGTGCCAGCAGCTTGAATTCAGGGGGCGACTATGGCTACACCTTC. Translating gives CASSLNSGGDYGYTF.

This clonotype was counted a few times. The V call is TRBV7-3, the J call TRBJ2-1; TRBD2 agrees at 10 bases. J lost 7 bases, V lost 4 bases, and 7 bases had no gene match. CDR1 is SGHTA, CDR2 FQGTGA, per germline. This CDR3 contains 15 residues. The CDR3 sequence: CASSSLGLARNEQFF. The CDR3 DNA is TGTGCCAGCAGCTCCCTGGGACTAGCGAGGAATGAGCAGTTCTTC.

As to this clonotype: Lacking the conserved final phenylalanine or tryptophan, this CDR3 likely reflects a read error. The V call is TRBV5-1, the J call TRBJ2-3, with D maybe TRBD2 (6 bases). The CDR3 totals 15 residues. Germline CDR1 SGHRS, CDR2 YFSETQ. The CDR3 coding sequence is TGCGCCAGCAGCTACGAGGGAGGAACCACAGATATGCAGTATTTG. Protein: CASSYEGGTTDMQYL.

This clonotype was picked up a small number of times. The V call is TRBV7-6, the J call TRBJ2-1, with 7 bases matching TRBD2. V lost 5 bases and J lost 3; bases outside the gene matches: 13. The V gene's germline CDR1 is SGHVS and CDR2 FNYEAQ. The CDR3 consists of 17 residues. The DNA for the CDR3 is TGTGCCAGCAGCCTAATGGGTGCGCTAGCGGTCTACAATGAGCAGTTCTTC. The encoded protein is CASSLMGALAVYNEQFF.

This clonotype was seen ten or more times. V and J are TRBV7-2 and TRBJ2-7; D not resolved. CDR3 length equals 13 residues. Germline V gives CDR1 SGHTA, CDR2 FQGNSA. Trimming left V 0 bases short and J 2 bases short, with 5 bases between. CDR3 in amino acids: CASSLAGTYEQYF. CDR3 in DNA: TGTGCCAGCAGCTTAGCGGGAACCTACGAGCAGTACTTC.

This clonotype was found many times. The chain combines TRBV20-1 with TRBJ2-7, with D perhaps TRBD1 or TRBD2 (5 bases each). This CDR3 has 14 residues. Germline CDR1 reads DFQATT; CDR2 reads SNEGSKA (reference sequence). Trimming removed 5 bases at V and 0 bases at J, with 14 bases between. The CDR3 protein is CSALRDGASYEQYF. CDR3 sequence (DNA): TGCAGTGCTCTCCGGGACGGAGCCTCCTACGAGCAGTACTTC.

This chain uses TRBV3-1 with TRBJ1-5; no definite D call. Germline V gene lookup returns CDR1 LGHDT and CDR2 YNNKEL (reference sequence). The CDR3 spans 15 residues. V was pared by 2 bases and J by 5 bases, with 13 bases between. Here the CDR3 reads CASSQNLDGYQPQHF. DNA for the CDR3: TGTGCCAGCAGCCAAAACCTCGACGGATATCAGCCCCAGCATTTT.

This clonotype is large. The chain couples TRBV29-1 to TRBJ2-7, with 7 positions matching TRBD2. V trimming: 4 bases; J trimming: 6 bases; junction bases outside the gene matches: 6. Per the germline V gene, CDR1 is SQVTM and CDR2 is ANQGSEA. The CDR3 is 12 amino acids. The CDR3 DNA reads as TGCAGCGTTGGGGGCCGGGGGGTCGAGCAGTACTTC. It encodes CSVGGRGVEQYF.

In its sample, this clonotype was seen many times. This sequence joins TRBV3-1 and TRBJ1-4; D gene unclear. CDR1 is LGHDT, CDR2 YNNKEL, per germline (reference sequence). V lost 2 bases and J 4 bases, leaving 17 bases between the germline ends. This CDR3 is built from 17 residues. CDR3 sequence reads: CASSQKQNNRGNEKLFF. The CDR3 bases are TGTGCCAGCAGCCAAAAACAGAACAACCGGGGTAATGAAAAACTGTTTTTT.

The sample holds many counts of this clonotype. In DNA, the CDR3 is TGCAGTGCTAGAGATCGGGGGACTAGCGTTTTGGCGCAGTACTTC. It specifies CSARDRGTSVLAQYF. J is TRBJ2-7 and V is TRBV20-1, with 10 positions matching TRBD2. The CDR3 contains 15 residues. Germline V gives CDR1 DFQATT, CDR2 SNEGSKA (reference sequence). Unmatched junction bases numbered 11, after V lost 0 bases and J lost 9 bases.

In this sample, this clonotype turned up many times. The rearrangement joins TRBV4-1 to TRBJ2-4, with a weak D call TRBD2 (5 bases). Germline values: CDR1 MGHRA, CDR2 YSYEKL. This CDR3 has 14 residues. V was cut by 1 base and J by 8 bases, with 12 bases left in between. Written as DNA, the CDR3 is TGCGCCAGCAGCCAAGGAGGGCAAGGAGACATTCAGTACTTC. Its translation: CASSQGGQGDIQYF.

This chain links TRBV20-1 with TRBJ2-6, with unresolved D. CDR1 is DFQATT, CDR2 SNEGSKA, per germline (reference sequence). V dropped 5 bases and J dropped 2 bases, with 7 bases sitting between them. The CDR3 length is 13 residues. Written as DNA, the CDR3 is TGCAGTGCTGCAGATGCTGGGGCCAACGTCCTGACTTTC. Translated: CSAADAGANVLTF.

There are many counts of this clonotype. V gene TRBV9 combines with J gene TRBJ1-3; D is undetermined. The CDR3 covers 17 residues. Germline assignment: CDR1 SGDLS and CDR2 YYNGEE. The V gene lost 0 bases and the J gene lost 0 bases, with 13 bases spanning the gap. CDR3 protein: CASSVAPQAYSGNTIYF. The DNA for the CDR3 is TGTGCCAGCAGCGTAGCTCCCCAGGCCTACTCTGGAAACACCATATATTTT.

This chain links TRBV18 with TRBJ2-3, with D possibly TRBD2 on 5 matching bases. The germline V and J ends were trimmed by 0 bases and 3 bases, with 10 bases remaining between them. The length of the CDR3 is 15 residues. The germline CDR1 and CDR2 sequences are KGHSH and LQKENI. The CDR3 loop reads CASSPPRAGTDTQYF. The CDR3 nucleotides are TGTGCCAGCTCACCACCAAGGGCGGGTACAGATACGCAGTATTTT.

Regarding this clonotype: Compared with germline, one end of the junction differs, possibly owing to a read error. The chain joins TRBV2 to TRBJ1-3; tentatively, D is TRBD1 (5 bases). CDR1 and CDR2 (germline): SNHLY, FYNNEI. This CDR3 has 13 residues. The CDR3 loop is CASLQVTGYTIYF. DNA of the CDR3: TGTGCCAGCTTACAGGTGACTGGATACACCATATATTTT.

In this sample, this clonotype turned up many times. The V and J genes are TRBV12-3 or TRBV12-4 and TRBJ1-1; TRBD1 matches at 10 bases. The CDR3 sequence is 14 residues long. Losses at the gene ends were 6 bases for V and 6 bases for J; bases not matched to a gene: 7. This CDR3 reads CASSSGTGVAEAFF. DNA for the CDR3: TGTGCCAGCAGCTCCGGGACAGGGGTAGCTGAAGCTTTCTTT.

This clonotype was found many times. The CDR3 DNA reads TGCAGTGCTGGCATTGTGGGGGCCTACGAGCAGTACTTC. This sequence encodes CSAGIVGAYEQYF. The chain has TRBV20-1 and TRBJ2-7, with D perhaps given as TRBD1 or TRBD2 (5 bases each). This CDR3 has 13 amino acids. V shed 5 bases and J shed 2 bases, with 13 bases lying between them. Germline V CDR1 and CDR2: DFQATT, SNEGSKA (reference sequence).

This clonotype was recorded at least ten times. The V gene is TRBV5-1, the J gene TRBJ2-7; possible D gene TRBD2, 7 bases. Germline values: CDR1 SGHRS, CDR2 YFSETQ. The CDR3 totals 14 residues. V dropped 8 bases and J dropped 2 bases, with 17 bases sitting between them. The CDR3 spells CASSQGGGAYEQYF. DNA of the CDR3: TGCGCCAGTTCCCAAGGGGGGGGGGCCTACGAGCAGTACTTC.

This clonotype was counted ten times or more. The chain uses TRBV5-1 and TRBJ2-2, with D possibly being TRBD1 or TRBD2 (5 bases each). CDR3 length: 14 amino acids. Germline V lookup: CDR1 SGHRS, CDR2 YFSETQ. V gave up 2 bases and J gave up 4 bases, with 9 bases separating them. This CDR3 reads CASSFVGGTGELFF. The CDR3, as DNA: TGCGCCAGCAGCTTTGTTGGGGGCACCGGGGAGCTGTTTTTT.

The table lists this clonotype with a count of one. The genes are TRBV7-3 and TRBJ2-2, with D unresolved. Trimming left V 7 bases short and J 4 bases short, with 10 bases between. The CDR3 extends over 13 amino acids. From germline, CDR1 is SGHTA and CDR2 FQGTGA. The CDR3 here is CASIADRTGELFF. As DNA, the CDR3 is TGTGCCAGCATTGCAGACCGCACCGGGGAGCTGTTTTTT.